This T cell receptor beta chain was sequenced during a study of blood T cell repertoires in COVID-19. Study overall: The study drew acute and convalescent COVID-19 samples from the United States, Italy and Spain.

This table comes from immunoSEQ multiplex PCR, and its TCRdb copy is limited to in-frame clones, with some not included. This sample has 100,000 to 120,000 clones; over 75% occur once, and the top ten carry around 4.1%. Sequencing was carried out using peripheral blood. This TCR came from a man aged 45-60 years with acute or convalescent COVID-19.

This chain's CDR3 is CAISGGQGDSNQPQHF. The CDR3 DNA reads TGTGCCATCAGTGGGGGACAGGGTGATAGCAATCAGCCCCAGCATTTT. The rearrangement links TRBV10-3 to TRBJ1-5, with TRBD1 matching 9 bases. This CDR3 contains 16 residues. Losses at the gene ends were 4 bases for V and 0 bases for J; bases not matched to a gene: 4. The germline CDR1 and CDR2 sequences are ENHRY and SYGVKD.